The rows below give T cell receptor beta chains drawn from one sample of a study of cytomegalovirus exposure and HLA in healthy donors. The table came from immunoSEQ multiplex PCR; TCRdb's copy has only in-frame clones and leaves some out. This table holds more than 95,000 clones, 65% to 80% found once. The sample taken for sequencing was PBMCs. Receptor source: a woman in her fifties or sixties in good health and CMV-seropositive. Each CDR3 is given with its conserved first and last residue. The order of the fields is CDR3 DNA, CDR3 protein, V gene, J gene, D gene, clone size, CDR3 length. The D gene is left open where the match is weak. Clone size is shown for a subset of rows, as once, few, many or a class of expanded clone.

cdr3_nt: TGTGCCACCAGCAGTGAGCTCCGACAGGGGATTTTTACCTACGAGCAGTACTTC
cdr3_aa: CATSSELRQGIFTYEQYF
v_call: TRBV15
j_call: TRBJ2-7
d_call: TRBD1
clone_size: .
cdr3_length: 18

cdr3_nt: TGCGCCAGCAGAGAGGGGGCCACTCAAGAGACCCAGTACTTC
cdr3_aa: CASREGATQETQYF
v_call: TRBV5-1
j_call: TRBJ2-5
d_call: TRBD1
clone_size: .
cdr3_length: 14

cdr3_nt: TGTGCCAGCAGCTCGGGACAGAAGAAGAACTATGGCTACACCTTC
cdr3_aa: CASSSGQKKNYGYTF
v_call: TRBV7-9
j_call: TRBJ1-2
d_call: TRBD1
clone_size: .
cdr3_length: 15

cdr3_nt: TGTGCCAGCAGCTTGGTGGGAGCGGGAACCGGGGAGCTGTTTTTT
cdr3_aa: CASSLVGAGTGELFF
v_call: TRBV5-8
j_call: TRBJ2-2
d_call: TRBD2
clone_size: .
cdr3_length: 15

cdr3_nt: TGTGCCAGCAGTATCTGGACAGGGCCTTACGAGCAGTACTTC
cdr3_aa: CASSIWTGPYEQYF
v_call: TRBV6-1
j_call: TRBJ2-7
d_call: TRBD1
clone_size: .
cdr3_length: 14

cdr3_nt: TGTGCCATCAGTGAAGTAGGGGGCTCTAATGAAAAACTGTTTTTT
cdr3_aa: CAISEVGGSNEKLFF
v_call: TRBV10-3
j_call: TRBJ1-4
d_call: TRBD1
clone_size: .
cdr3_length: 15

cdr3_nt: TGCGCCAGCAGCGTTGGTGTAGGGGACTATAATTCACCCCTCCACTTT
cdr3_aa: CASSVGVGDYNSPLHF
v_call: TRBV5-1
j_call: TRBJ1-6
d_call: .
clone_size: .
cdr3_length: 16

cdr3_nt: TGTGCCAGCAGTTGGACAGGGTTCTATGGCTACACCTTC
cdr3_aa: CASSWTGFYGYTF
v_call: TRBV28
j_call: TRBJ1-2
d_call: TRBD1
clone_size: .
cdr3_length: 13

cdr3_nt: TGTGCCAGCATCGGGACTAGGCAAGAGACCCAGTACTTC
cdr3_aa: CASIGTRQETQYF
v_call: TRBV6-1
j_call: TRBJ2-5
d_call: TRBD2
clone_size: .
cdr3_length: 13

cdr3_nt: TGTGCCAGCACCCAAGGGGGACGGTACTCCTACGAGCAGTACTTC
cdr3_aa: CASTQGGRYSYEQYF
v_call: TRBV6-1
j_call: TRBJ2-7
d_call: .
clone_size: .
cdr3_length: 15

cdr3_nt: TGTGCCAGCAGTTTGGGGGCTCGAGGAAACACCATATATTTT
cdr3_aa: CASSLGARGNTIYF
v_call: TRBV27
j_call: TRBJ1-3
d_call: .
clone_size: .
cdr3_length: 14

cdr3_nt: TGTGCCAGCAGATCCGAGGAAGCGGGAGGGGTCTACGAGCAGTACTTC
cdr3_aa: CASRSEEAGGVYEQYF
v_call: TRBV7-9
j_call: TRBJ2-7
d_call: TRBD2
clone_size: .
cdr3_length: 16

cdr3_nt: TGTGCCAGCAGCTTAGTATTCCACGAGCAGTACTTC
cdr3_aa: CASSLVFHEQYF
v_call: TRBV7-8
j_call: TRBJ2-7
d_call: .
clone_size: .
cdr3_length: 12

cdr3_nt: TGTGCCAGCAGTTACTCCTTAACAGGGCCCGGCTATGGCTACACCTTC
cdr3_aa: CASSYSLTGPGYGYTF
v_call: TRBV6-5
j_call: TRBJ1-2
d_call: .
clone_size: .
cdr3_length: 16

cdr3_nt: TGTGCCAGCAGCTTGCGACCTCCGGACAGGGTTGTAGATACGCAGTATTTT
cdr3_aa: CASSLRPPDRVVDTQYF
v_call: TRBV11-2
j_call: TRBJ2-3
d_call: TRBD1
clone_size: .
cdr3_length: 17

cdr3_nt: TGTGCCACCAGCAGAGATCAGGGGGCTTCCGAGCAGTACTTC
cdr3_aa: CATSRDQGASEQYF
v_call: TRBV15
j_call: TRBJ2-7
d_call: TRBD1
clone_size: .
cdr3_length: 14

cdr3_nt: TGTGCCAGCAGTTACTGGGCAGGAGGTGGAGAGACCCAGTACTTC
cdr3_aa: CASSYWAGGGETQYF
v_call: TRBV6-6
j_call: TRBJ2-5
d_call: .
clone_size: .
cdr3_length: 15

cdr3_nt: TGTGCCAGCAGCCCCCTAGCGGGGGGGTTCACCGGGGAGCTGTTTTTT
cdr3_aa: CASSPLAGGFTGELFF
v_call: TRBV5-8
j_call: TRBJ2-2
d_call: TRBD2
clone_size: .
cdr3_length: 16

cdr3_nt: TGCAGCGTTGAAGATGGGACAGGGTTTGGAAACACCATATATTTT
cdr3_aa: CSVEDGTGFGNTIYF
v_call: TRBV29-1
j_call: TRBJ1-3
d_call: TRBD1
clone_size: .
cdr3_length: 15

cdr3_nt: TGTGCCAGCAGCCGGACAGAGAACTATGGCTACACCTTC
cdr3_aa: CASSRTENYGYTF
v_call: TRBV7-2
j_call: TRBJ1-2
d_call: .
clone_size: once
cdr3_length: 13

cdr3_nt: TGTGCCAGCAGCCAAAGTGGGACAGGCCACTCTGGGGCCAACGTCCTGACTTTC
cdr3_aa: CASSQSGTGHSGANVLTF
v_call: TRBV4-2
j_call: TRBJ2-6
d_call: TRBD1
clone_size: .
cdr3_length: 18